Listed here are 9 T cell receptor beta chains from one sample, sequenced in a study of cytomegalovirus exposure and HLA in healthy donors (dated by TCRdb to 2016 to 2017). Libraries came from the immunoSEQ multiplex PCR assay. A mixture of 60 forward primers for TCR Vbeta segments and 13 reverse primers for TCR Jbeta segments was used in the multiplex PCR. The clones in this table, taken by TCRdb from immuneACCESS, are in-frame only. Not every clone is retained; where verified, under half of the shortfall comes from an unresolved V gene, and the cause of the rest is unknown. The sample has 85,000 to 100,000 clones on record, around 74% of them singletons. The ten largest clonotypes hold less than 9% of the sample. Material for sequencing was PBMCs. The receptors were sampled from a man aged 35-49 years in good health and CMV-seropositive.

This sequence joins TRBV28 and TRBJ2-7, with D unclear. Trimming took 9 bases from V and 2 from J, leaving 17 bases between them. Germline V gene data show CDR1 as MDHEN and CDR2 as SYDVKM. CDR3 length: 14 amino acids. The CDR3 spells CASRRYGPTYEQYF. In nucleotides, the CDR3 is TGTGCCAGTCGGCGTTATGGGCCCACCTACGAGCAGTACTTC.

The rearrangement uses TRBV19 and TRBJ2-3, with a possible D match to TRBD1 (6 bases). Germline V gene data show CDR1 as LNHDA and CDR2 as SQIVND (reference sequence). Trimming removed 4 bases from V and 3 bases from J, with 14 bases in between. CDR3 length: 15 residues. The CDR3 nucleotides read TGTGCCAGTAGTAAGCCTCTCGGGACAACAGATACGCAGTATTTT. Its translation is CASSKPLGTTDTQYF.

This chain uses TRBV19 with TRBJ2-1; D perhaps matches TRBD2 (6 bases). Trimming removed 9 bases at V and 0 bases at J, with 15 bases between. The CDR3 is made up of 15 amino acids. Germline CDR1 is LNHDA and CDR2 is SQIVND (reference sequence). CDR3 protein: CASISSVASYNEQFF. The CDR3 DNA reads as TGTGCCAGCATCTCTAGCGTCGCCTCCTACAATGAGCAGTTCTTC.

The V and J genes are TRBV6-1 and TRBJ2-5; no reliable D call. V gave up 1 base and J gave up 3 bases, with 9 bases separating them. CDR1 and CDR2 from the germline V gene are MNHNS and SASEGT. The CDR3 extends over 14 amino acids. The DNA of the CDR3 is TGTGCCAGCAGTGAAGATACTTTGAAAGAGACCCAGTACTTC. Translated: CASSEDTLKETQYF.

This chain joins TRBV2 and TRBJ1-5; D is unresolved. The ends were cut back, 8 bases at V and 2 bases at J, with 7 bases in the middle. Germline V lookup: CDR1 SNHLY, CDR2 FYNNEI. The CDR3 contains 12 residues. For the CDR3, the DNA is TGTGCCAGCGCAGGCGGCAATCAGCCCCAGCATTTT. Protein sequence: CASAGGNQPQHF.

The J gene is TRBJ2-3, the V gene TRBV27; 7 positions match TRBD1. Unmatched junction bases numbered 9, after V lost 6 bases and J lost 0 bases. The CDR3 covers 16 residues. Per the germline V gene, CDR1 is MNHEY and CDR2 is SMNVEV (reference sequence). In DNA form, the CDR3 reads TGTGCCAGCAGATCCCACAGGGGATCGAGCACAGATACGCAGTATTTT. Amino acid sequence: CASRSHRGSSTDTQYF.

The V gene is TRBV5-4, the J gene TRBJ1-2; TRBD1 agrees at 7 bases. Trimming took 4 bases from V and 4 from J; bases not matched to a gene: 13. This CDR3 spans 16 amino acids. Germline values: CDR1 SGHNT, CDR2 YYREEE (reference sequence). Written as DNA, the CDR3 is TGTGCCAGCAGCGCCGACTACAGGGGCGACCTCTATGGCTACACCTTC. Translation gives CASSADYRGDLYGYTF.

CDR3 DNA sequence: TGCAGCGTTGAACGCGGGAATCAAGAGACCCAGTACTTC. It translates to CSVERGNQETQYF. The genes are TRBV29-1 and TRBJ2-5; D might be TRBD2 (6 bases). Per germline, CDR1 SQVTM and CDR2 ANQGSEA. The CDR3 is 13 amino acids. V shed 2 bases and J shed 2 bases, with 9 bases lying between them.

The chain has TRBV11-2 and TRBJ2-3; TRBD2 matches 8 bases. The V gene's germline CDR1 is SGHAT and CDR2 FQNNGV. V shed 8 bases, J shed 5 bases, and the junction held 9 bases outside the gene matches. CDR3 size: 14 residues. The chain's CDR3 is CASLRGGPGDTQYF. The CDR3 DNA is TGTGCCAGCCTACGGGGGGGCCCCGGAGATACGCAGTATTTT. Using reference TRBV11-2 and TRBJ2-3 for the parts outside the CDR3, the full variable domain is EAGVAQSPRYKIIEKRQSVAFWCNPISGHATLYWYQQILGQGPKLLIQFQNNGVVDDSQLPKDRFSAERLKGVDSTLKIQPAKLEDSAVYLCASLRGGPGDTQYFGPGTRLTVL.